This T cell receptor beta chain was found in a study of blood T cell repertoires in COVID-19. Overall study: T cells, B-cell-depleted T cells, or PBMCs provided the cDNA or gDNA that served as material.

As handled by the study authors: Amplifying reference gene primers gave estimates of nucleated cell counts. Assay: immunoSEQ multiplex PCR; the TCRdb copy retains only in-frame clones and omits some. V and J calls and clone size are those listed in that table; D and trimming were worked out from the DNA. The repertoire holds approximately 200,000 clones, with more than 70% as singletons. V was clipped by 5 bases and J by 7 bases; unmatched bases: 8. Germline values: CDR1 SGHVS, CDR2 FQNEAQ. The CDR3 is 14 residues long. The source of this sequence is a person aged 70 to 79 with COVID-19, enrolled during active disease. The chain uses TRBV7-8 and TRBJ1-5, with 7 nucleotides matching TRBD1. Sample: peripheral blood. DNA for the CDR3: TGTGCCAGCAGCCTAGACAGGGCCGAACAGCCCCAGCATTTT. Its translation: CASSLDRAEQPQHF. Full variable domain (remainder filled in from reference TRBV7-8 and TRBJ1-5): GAGVSQSPRYKVAKRGQDVALRCDPISGHVSLFWYQQALGQGPEFLTYFQNEAQLDKSGLPSDRFFAERPEGSVSTLKIQRTQQEDSAVYLCASSLDRAEQPQHFGDGTRLSIL.